Listed below are T cell receptor beta chains from one sample, sequenced in a study of CD8 T cells in Susac syndrome. TCRdb fed the immunoSEQ multiplex PCR reads into MiXCR, producing one record per CDR3 protein. The data show approximately 190,000 distinct CDR3 sequences, with more than 85% seen just once and 0.16% held by the top ten. Specimen: CD8+ T cells from PBMCs. Every receptor here comes from a human donor with Susac syndrome. Both conserved end residues are part of each CDR3. The D gene is left open where the match is weak. Expanded clones are given a class, and other clones once, few, many or no size at all.

TRBV4-1	NA	TRBJ2-3	NA	CASSQDDGGVDTQYF	TGCGCCAGCAGCCAAGATGATGGAGGGGTAGATACGCAGTATTTT
TRBV6-1	NA	TRBJ2-3	TRBD2	CASNPGLAGGLDTQYF	TGTGCCAGCAATCCGGGACTAGCGGGGGGCCTCGATACGCAGTATTTT
TRBV19	few	TRBJ2-3	NA	CASSLTSTDTQYF	TGTGCCAGCAGCCTGACAAGCACAGATACGCAGTATTTT
TRBV12-3/TRBV12-4	NA	TRBJ2-1	NA	CASKGGLYNEQFF	TGTGCCAGCAAGGGGGGGCTCTACAATGAGCAGTTCTTC
TRBV4-1	NA	TRBJ2-1	TRBD2	CASSHARTSGDNEQFF	TGCGCCAGCAGCCATGCTAGGACTAGCGGGGACAATGAGCAGTTCTTC
TRBV6-6	NA	TRBJ1-5	NA	CASSYVRESNQPQHF	TGTGCCAGCAGTTACGTCAGGGAAAGCAATCAGCCCCAGCATTTT
TRBV11-2	once	TRBJ2-1	NA	CASSSMDGAEQFF	TGTGCCAGCAGCTCAATGGACGGAGCGGAGCAGTTCTTC
TRBV20-1	once	TRBJ2-3	NA	CSARQGGDTQYF	TGCAGTGCTAGACAGGGGGGAGATACGCAGTATTTT
TRBV3-1	NA	TRBJ2-1	TRBD2	CASSQEWTSGSDEQFF	TGTGCCAGCAGCCAAGAATGGACTAGCGGGAGCGATGAGCAGTTCTTC
TRBV9	NA	TRBJ2-7	NA	CASSGAGLEQYF	TGTGCCAGCAGTGGTGCCGGCCTCGAGCAGTACTTC
TRBV7-6	NA	TRBJ2-5	NA	CVSGEGLETQYF	TGTGTCTCGGGCGAGGGTTTGGAGACCCAGTACTTC
TRBV28	NA	TRBJ1-2	TRBD1	CASSSPPGQGTGGYTF	TGTGCCAGCAGTTCCCCCCCGGGACAGGGGACCGGTGGCTACACCTTC
TRBV18	few	TRBJ2-3	NA	CASSLRSTDTQYF	TGTGCCAGCTCCCTTAGAAGCACAGATACGCAGTATTTT
TRBV20-1	NA	TRBJ2-7	TRBD2	CSARLAGTGYEQYF	TGCAGTGCTAGACTAGCGGGAACGGGATACGAGCAGTACTTC
TRBV5-4	few	TRBJ1-6	NA	CASSLVGVSYNSPLHF	TGTGCCAGCAGCTTGGTTGGGGTGTCCTATAATTCACCCCTCCACTTT
TRBV10-3	NA	TRBJ2-5	NA	CAISERGTAKQETQYF	TGTGCCATCAGTGAGCGGGGGACAGCTAAACAAGAGACCCAGTACTTC
TRBV2	NA	TRBJ1-6	TRBD1	CASSPSRDSYNSPLHF	TGTGCCAGCAGTCCCAGCCGGGACAGCTATAATTCACCCCTCCACTTT
TRBV29-1	NA	TRBJ1-2	NA	CSVDRQMGGYTF	TGCAGCGTTGATAGGCAAATGGGCGGCTACACCTTC
TRBV28	NA	TRBJ2-7	NA	CASSLYTTGEQYF	TGTGCCAGCAGTTTGTACACGACGGGCGAGCAGTACTTC
TRBV7-6	NA	TRBJ2-3	NA	CASSLGRSTDTQYF	TGTGCCAGCAGTCTTGGACGTAGCACAGATACGCAGTATTTT
TRBV3-1	NA	TRBJ1-6	NA	CASSQFKNSPLHF	TGTGCCAGCAGCCAATTCAAGAATTCACCCCTCCACTTT
TRBV7-9	NA	TRBJ1-1	NA	CASSFLFTEAFF	TGTGCCAGCAGCTTTCTCTTCACTGAAGCTTTCTTT
TRBV6-5	once	TRBJ1-1	NA	CASSYGAGTEAFF	TGTGCCAGCAGTTATGGGGCGGGTACTGAAGCTTTCTTT
TRBV12-3/TRBV12-4	NA	TRBJ1-5	NA	CASSQTGGGQPQHF	TGTGCCAGCAGTCAGACGGGAGGAGGTCAGCCCCAGCATTTT
TRBV7-9	NA	TRBJ2-7	NA	CASSLVRDEQYF	TGTGCCAGCAGCTTAGTCAGGGACGAGCAGTACTTC
TRBV2	once	TRBJ2-3	TRBD2	CASSSGLAGGSTDTQYF	TGTGCCAGCAGCTCGGGACTAGCGGGGGGGAGCACAGATACGCAGTATTTT
TRBV27	NA	TRBJ1-6	NA	CASSFGGIDSPLHF	TGTGCCAGCAGTTTTGGGGGGATCGATTCACCCCTCCACTTT
TRBV5-6	few	TRBJ2-4	NA	CASALGASKNIQYF	TGTGCCAGCGCGTTGGGCGCATCCAAAAACATTCAGTACTTC
TRBV5-1	NA	TRBJ1-1	NA	CASRQGGAEAFF	TGCGCCAGCAGACAGGGTGGCGCTGAAGCTTTCTTT
TRBV24-1	NA	TRBJ2-2	NA	CATSDLDSPNTGELFF	TGTGCCACCAGTGATTTGGACTCACCGAACACCGGGGAGCTGTTTTTT
TRBV15	NA	TRBJ2-1	NA	CATSGAGSSYNEQFF	TGTGCCACCAGCGGAGCGGGTAGCTCCTACAATGAGCAGTTCTTC
TRBV5-4	NA	TRBJ2-1	NA	CASSLEGVQSVNEQFF	TGTGCCAGCAGCTTGGAAGGCGTACAATCCGTCAATGAGCAGTTCTTC
TRBV20-1	NA	TRBJ2-1	TRBD1	CSATYSTGESYNEQFF	TGCAGTGCTACATACTCGACAGGGGAATCCTACAATGAGCAGTTCTTC
TRBV6-2/TRBV6-3	NA	TRBJ2-3	NA	CASSYSLPASTDTQYF	TGTGCCAGCAGTTACTCGCTCCCGGCTAGCACAGATACGCAGTATTTT
TRBV29-1	NA	TRBJ1-2	NA	CSVASDTQTLSLRGYTF	TGCAGCGTTGCAAGTGATACCCAGACCCTTAGTTTGAGAGGCTACACCTTC
TRBV20-1	NA	TRBJ1-5	NA	CSARDTTGFQPQHF	TGCAGTGCTAGAGACACGACAGGTTTTCAGCCCCAGCATTTT
TRBV5-6	NA	TRBJ2-7	TRBD2	CASSTGTSGNYEQYF	TGTGCCAGCAGCACCGGGACTAGCGGGAACTACGAGCAGTACTTC
TRBV20-1	NA	TRBJ2-3	NA	CSARKLKYNTDTQYF	TGCAGTGCTAGAAAATTGAAGTATAACACAGATACGCAGTATTTT
TRBV12-3/TRBV12-4	NA	TRBJ1-2	NA	CASSYDQRTRDYGYTF	TGTGCCAGCAGCTATGACCAAAGGACCAGGGATTATGGCTACACCTTC
TRBV12-3/TRBV12-4	NA	TRBJ1-1	NA	CASSGFKLTEAFF	TGTGCCAGCAGCGGCTTTAAACTCACTGAAGCTTTCTTT
TRBV7-2	NA	TRBJ1-5	NA	CASSFTGPQPQHF	TGTGCCAGCAGCTTTACAGGGCCGCAGCCCCAGCATTTT
TRBV20-1	NA	TRBJ1-1	NA	CSARDLAAGWDTEAFF	TGCAGTGCTAGAGATCTAGCGGCAGGGTGGGATACTGAAGCTTTCTTT
TRBV10-3	NA	TRBJ1-2	TRBD1	CAISELQGAPDGYTF	TGTGCCATCAGTGAGTTACAGGGGGCGCCTGATGGCTACACCTTC
TRBV27	NA	TRBJ2-7	NA	CASSFTGVEQYF	TGTGCCAGCAGTTTTACTGGGGTTGAGCAGTACTTC
TRBV21-1	NA	TRBJ2-1	NA	CASSTMDFPFVGEQFF	TGTGCCAGCAGCACTATGGACTTCCCATTTGTTGGTGAGCAGTTCTTC
TRBV28	NA	TRBJ1-5	TRBD1	CASRPGTDINQPQHF	TGTGCCAGCAGACCTGGGACAGACATTAATCAGCCCCAGCATTTT
TRBV7-3	NA	TRBJ1-1	NA	CASSIYMNTEAFF	TGTGCCAGCAGCATATATATGAACACTGAAGCTTTCTTT
TRBV3-1	NA	TRBJ1-2	TRBD1	CASSQFGTGGARGYTF	TGTGCCAGCAGCCAATTCGGGACAGGGGGCGCGAGGGGCTACACCTTC